This paragraph reports one T cell receptor beta chain. The data originate from a study of T cells after yellow fever vaccination. V lost 5 bases and J 8 bases, leaving 19 bases between the germline ends. Germline loops: CDR1 DFQATT, CDR2 SNEGSKA (reference sequence). This CDR3 region has 14 residues. One entry per CDR3 protein, called by TCRdb with MiXCR from the 5' RACE reads. The sample has hundreds of thousands of distinct CDR3 sequences, 12% seen once. Sequenced material: PBMCs, taken on the day of the yellow fever booster vaccination. The chain is built from TRBV20-1 and TRBJ2-1; D possibly uses TRBD1 or TRBD2 (5 bases each). This TCR came from a man younger than 40 who received the YFV17D yellow fever vaccine. In DNA, the CDR3 is TGCAGTGCTCCGCTTACTAGAGGGGCCTATGAGCAGTTCTTC. The encoded protein is CSAPLTRGAYEQFF.